This T cell receptor beta chain was identified in a study of blood T cell repertoires in COVID-19. Looking at the study overall: Samples came from the United States, Italy and Spain, spanning acute and convalescent COVID-19.

The method was immunoSEQ multiplex PCR; TCRdb's version includes in-frame clones alone and lacks a portion of them. The sample has around 470,000 clones, about 90% seen once. Participants were aged about 18 to 100 years from about two dozen US areas. The study assigned cohorts using participant-reported clinical history. This CDR3 comprises 13 residues. The germline CDR1 and CDR2 sequences are LGHDT and YNNKEL (reference sequence). The V gene end was trimmed by 4 bases and the J gene end by 9 bases; junction bases not matched to a gene: 6. The V call is TRBV3-1 (or the pseudogene TRBV3-2), the J call TRBJ2-1; 7 positions match TRBD2. This sequence was found in a man younger than 35 who had recovered from COVID-19. Input material: PBMCs or T cells enriched from blood (not recorded which). The CDR3: CASSLPGGGEQFF. The CDR3 DNA reads as TGTGCCAGCAGCCTCCCGGGAGGCGGTGAGCAGTTCTTC.